Listed here are 2 T cell receptor beta chains from one sample, sequenced in a study of blood T cells in healthy people across ages. A sample-barcoded 5' primer and a J-beta primer mix were used in a second PCR of about 6 to 11 cycles. TCRdb re-called the 5' RACE reads through MiXCR, storing one row per CDR3 protein. The sample contains 700,000 or so distinct CDR3 sequences, around a fifth of which appear only once. Sequenced material: blood. The receptors come from a man aged 65-85 years in good health.

This clonotype was picked up a small number of times. Since the CDR3 does not end with the conserved phenylalanine or tryptophan, this likely comes from a read error. The chain employs TRBV28 and TRBJ2-5; 10 nucleotides agree with TRBD1. CDR3 length: 15 residues. Germline loops: CDR1 MDHEN, CDR2 SYDVKM. Trimming removed 5 bases from V and 11 bases from J; junction bases left unmatched: 14. CDR3 protein: CASSNPGTGVGEQYV. CDR3 bases: TGTGCCAGCAGTAACCCCGGGACAGGGGTTGGAGAGCAGTACGTC.

A few counts support this clonotype. V usage is TRBV6-5 and J usage is TRBJ2-1; the D gene is possibly TRBD1 (5 bases). This CDR3 has 14 amino acids. The V gene lost 5 bases and the J gene lost 2 bases, with 10 bases spanning the gap. Germline assignment: CDR1 MNHEY and CDR2 SVGAGI. The DNA of the CDR3 is TGTGCCAGCAGTAAGACAGATACCTACAATGAGCAGTTCTTC. Its protein product is CASSKTDTYNEQFF.